These 20 T cell receptor beta chains were all obtained from the same sample, sequenced in a study of blood T cells in healthy people across ages. PCR was performed a second time for about 7 to 12 cycles using a sample-barcoded 5' primer and a J-beta primer mix. TCRdb re-derived calls from the 5' RACE reads in MiXCR, one entry per CDR3 protein. The data contain more than 1 million distinct CDR3 sequences, 45% of them singletons. The sequenced sample consisted of blood. These TCRs come from a woman aged 60-75 years in good health.

The chain couples TRBV5-1 to TRBJ2-5; 8 nucleotides line up with TRBD1. This CDR3 contains 12 residues. J lost 11 bases, V lost 4 bases, and 7 bases had no gene match. Germline V gene lookup returns CDR1 SGHRS and CDR2 YFSETQ. The CDR3 DNA reads as TGCGCCAGCAGCATGGACAGGGTGGAGCAGTACTTC. Residues: CASSMDRVEQYF.

The chain uses TRBV4-1 and TRBJ2-7, with TRBD2 as a possible D gene (7 bases). The CDR3 is 15 residues long. The germline gives CDR1 MGHRA, CDR2 YSYEKL. V gave up 1 base and J gave up 2 bases, with 12 bases separating them. The CDR3 spells CASSQGGGRTYEQYF. The DNA of the CDR3 is TGCGCCAGCAGCCAAGGCGGGGGCAGGACCTACGAGCAGTACTTC.

This sequence joins TRBV6-6 and TRBJ2-5, with 10 bases aligning to TRBD1. The V segment lost 6 bases and the J segment 5 bases; nucleotides outside the gene matches: 6. In germline, CDR1 is MNHNY, CDR2 SVGAGI (reference sequence). CDR3 length: 14 amino acids. CDR3 in amino acids: CASRATGGWETQYF. In DNA, the CDR3 is TGTGCCAGCAGGGCGACAGGGGGCTGGGAGACCCAGTACTTC.

This clonotype was picked up a small number of times. The chain is built from TRBV6-5 and TRBJ1-2, with D perhaps TRBD1 (6 bases). CDR1 is MNHEY and CDR2 is SVGAGI in the germline V gene. The CDR3 length is 13 residues. V was clipped by 6 bases and J by 8 bases, with 16 bases between them. The CDR3 DNA follows: TGTGCCAGCAGACTCCCCGGGACACAAGGCTACACCTTC. Translation: CASRLPGTQGYTF.

This chain connects TRBV5-6 to TRBJ2-7; 9 positions match TRBD2. TRBJ2-5 matches the DNA end more closely, so the J call is doubtful. CDR3 length equals 17 residues. Germline V gene data show CDR1 as SGHDT and CDR2 as YYEEEE. CDR3 in amino acids: CASSMKTGTSFSGTQYF. CDR3 DNA: TGTGCCAGCAGCATGAAAACCGGGACTAGCTTCTCGGGGACCCAGTACTTC.

The genes are TRBV5-6 and TRBJ2-7; 9 bases match TRBD1. The germline V gene has CDR1 SGHDT and CDR2 YYEEEE. The CDR3 has 15 amino acids. Trimming cost V 5 bases and J 3 bases; bases outside gene matches: 9. In nucleotides, the CDR3 is TGTGCCAGCAGGCGACCGGGACAGGGAAACTACGAGCAGTACTTC. This translates into CASRRPGQGNYEQYF. Variable domain in full (rest from reference TRBV5-6 and TRBJ2-7): DAGVTQSPTHLIKTRGQQVTLRCSPKSGHDTVSWYQQALGQGPQFIFQYYEEEERQRGNFPDRFSGHQFPNYSSELNVNALLLGDSALYLCASRRPGQGNYEQYFGPGTRLTVT.

This clonotype has more than one count but fewer than ten. V is TRBV7-9 and J is TRBJ2-1; D not resolved. With 5 bases removed from V and 9 bases from J, the gap between germline ends came to 20 bases. There are 15 residues in the CDR3. Looked up from germline, CDR1 is SEHNR and CDR2 is FQNEAQ (reference sequence). Here the CDR3 DNA reads TGTGCCAGCAGCGCCCCGCTAGTACTGGGCATTGAGCAGTTCTTC. It yields the protein CASSAPLVLGIEQFF.

V is TRBV12-3 or TRBV12-4 and J is TRBJ1-4; maybe TRBD1 (6 bases). With 6 bases removed from V and 6 bases from J, the gap between germline ends came to 17 bases. CDR3 length: 15 residues. The CDR3 DNA reads TGTGCCAGCAGACATGAACAGGGAGGGGATGAAAAACTGTTTTTT. This codes for CASRHEQGGDEKLFF.

In its sample, this clonotype was seen a few times. The chain combines TRBV27 with TRBJ2-4; D may be TRBD1 (6 bases). V lost 5 bases to trimming and J lost 0 bases, with 17 bases between them. The CDR3 is 17 residues long. Germline values: CDR1 MNHEY, CDR2 SMNVEV (reference sequence). The CDR3 DNA is TGTGCCAGCAGTGCGATCACAGGGCGACTAGCCAAAAACATTCAGTACTTC. It codes for CASSAITGRLAKNIQYF.

A few counts support this clonotype. The rearrangement joins TRBV21-1 to TRBJ1-4; the tabulated D call, TRBD1, remains unverified against the DNA. TRBV21-1 is a recognized pseudogene. This CDR3 spans 16 amino acids. The CDR3 DNA is TGTGCCAGCAGCAAAATACCACCGGGATCTAATGAAAAACTGTTTTTT. It specifies CASSKIPPGSNEKLFF.

The chain is built from TRBV2 and TRBJ2-1; TRBD1 matches at 9 bases. CDR1 and CDR2 from the germline V gene are SNHLY and FYNNEI. V shed 11 bases, J shed 4 bases, and the junction held 6 bases outside the gene matches. The CDR3 covers 13 residues. Here the CDR3 DNA reads TGTGCCGGTCTGGGACAGGGTTACAATGAGCAGTTCTTC. This encodes CAGLGQGYNEQFF.

V and J are TRBV25-1 and TRBJ2-1; a possible D gene is TRBD2 (6 bases). V was shortened by 7 bases and J by 10 bases, with 20 bases between the two germline ends. The CDR3 totals 14 residues. Germline CDR1 is MGHDK and CDR2 is SYGVNS. In nucleotides, the CDR3 is TGTGCCAGCACTGGACTACCGACTAGTAGGGAGCAGTTCTTC. It codes for CASTGLPTSREQFF.

This clonotype has a single count. This chain links TRBV10-3 with TRBJ2-1, with TRBD2 identical over 11 bases. Germline V gene sequence: CDR1 ENHRY, CDR2 SYGVKD. V was pared by 7 bases and J by 5 bases, with 4 bases of the junction left unmatched. CDR3 length: 14 amino acids. CDR3 bases: TGTGCCATCAACGTAGCGGGGGGGGACAATGAGCAGTTCTTC. Residues: CAINVAGGDNEQFF.

The CDR3 spells CATSRDSSTDTQYF. The CDR3 nucleotides are TGTGCCACCAGCAGAGATAGCTCGACAGATACGCAGTATTTT. The chain carries TRBV15 and TRBJ2-3; D is unresolved. The CDR3 has 14 amino acids. CDR1 LNHNV and CDR2 YYDKDF come from the germline V gene (reference sequence). V was clipped by 0 bases and J by 3 bases, with 7 bases between them. Complete variable domain (other parts from reference TRBV15 and TRBJ2-3): DAMVIQNPRYQVTQFGKPVTLSCSQTLNHNVMYWYQQKSSQAPKLLFHYYDKDFNNEADTPDNFQSRRPNTSFCFLDIRSPGLGDTAMYLCATSRDSSTDTQYFGPGTRLTVL.

This clonotype was recorded only once. The junction and the germline gene differ at one end; a read error may be behind it. The chain recombines TRBV12-3 or TRBV12-4 with TRBJ2-7, with 10 bases fitting TRBD2. CDR3 size: 16 residues. The CDR3 reads CASRFRAGGAYNEQYF. CDR3 DNA sequence: TGTGCCAGCCGTTTCAGAGCGGGAGGGGCCTACAATGAGCAGTACTTC.

The gene calls are TRBV20-1 and TRBJ2-5; D possibly corresponds to TRBD2 (6 bases). This CDR3 has 15 amino acids. V lost 6 bases and J 10 bases, leaving 27 bases between the germline ends. Germline-derived CDR1 and CDR2 are DFQATT and SNEGSKA (reference sequence). The chain's CDR3 is CSARELLLRGAGQYF. CDR3 sequence (DNA): TGCAGTGCCCGAGAGCTCCTTCTTCGGGGAGCGGGCCAGTACTTC.

This clonotype was counted a few times. The chain employs TRBV11-2 and TRBJ2-5, with 8 bases matching TRBD1. CDR1 SGHAT and CDR2 FQNNGV come from the germline V gene. This CDR3 has 16 residues. The junction had 13 bases not matched to a gene; V was cut back by 5 bases and J by 5 bases. The CDR3 nucleotides read TGTGCCAGCAGCATAGGACAGGGCGCGATTCTCGAGACCCAGTACTTC. It yields the protein CASSIGQGAILETQYF. The entire variable domain, with the rest obtained from reference TRBV11-2 and TRBJ2-5, is as follows: EAGVAQSPRYKIIEKRQSVAFWCNPISGHATLYWYQQILGQGPKLLIQFQNNGVVDDSQLPKDRFSAERLKGVDSTLKIQPAKLEDSAVYLCASSIGQGAILETQYFGPGTRLLVL.

This clonotype has only a few counts. The rearrangement links TRBV15 to TRBJ2-6; 8 bases line up with TRBD1. This CDR3 has 17 residues. V was pared by 6 bases and J by 0 bases, with 7 bases of the junction left unmatched. Germline-derived CDR1 and CDR2 are LNHNV and YYDKDF (reference sequence). In DNA form, the CDR3 reads TGTGCCACCAGAACCGGGACAGGAGTCTCTGGGGCCAACGTCCTGACTTTC. Its translation is CATRTGTGVSGANVLTF. Using reference TRBV15 and TRBJ2-6 for the parts outside the CDR3, the full variable domain is DAMVIQNPRYQVTQFGKPVTLSCSQTLNHNVMYWYQQKSSQAPKLLFHYYDKDFNNEADTPDNFQSRRPNTSFCFLDIRSPGLGDTAMYLCATRTGTGVSGANVLTFGAGSRLTVL.

This clonotype came up a few times. The V and J genes are TRBV29-1 and TRBJ2-5; tentatively, D is TRBD1 (6 bases). V lost 4 bases and J 5 bases, leaving 11 bases between the germline ends. Germline values: CDR1 SQVTM, CDR2 ANQGSEA. The length of the CDR3 is 12 residues. CDR3 coding DNA: TGCAGCGTTGGAGTGGGGGCGGAGACCCAGTACTTC. This gives the protein CSVGVGAETQYF.

The chain combines TRBV10-3 with TRBJ2-2; TRBD1 might be the D (6 bases). V lost 6 bases and J lost 4, with 12 bases in between. The CDR3 loop spans 14 amino acids. The germline gives CDR1 ENHRY, CDR2 SYGVKD. The CDR3 protein is CAIRKQGTTGELFF. For the CDR3, the DNA is TGTGCCATCAGGAAACAGGGAACCACCGGGGAGCTGTTTTTT.